The table lists the clone carrying this TCR beta chain with a count of one. Its antigen remains unidentified. This sample was included in a study of T cells in localized non-small cell lung cancer. Study-wide findings and caveats: Because sequencing included only one region (of the tumor), heterogeneity remains possible. Adjacent lung was found to contain a median around 56 of the top 100 tumor clones.

TCRdb keeps only in-frame clones here, not all; method: immunoSEQ multiplex PCR. The sample consists of about 22,000 clones, about 85% of them appearing once. The CDR3 length is 13 residues. Germline lookup yields CDR1 GTSNPN and CDR2 SVGIG (reference sequence). V shed 1 base and J shed 7 bases, with 13 bases lying between them. This material consisted of PBMCs, taken before any cancer treatment. The sequence came from a man aged 35-75 years with stage II squamous cell lung carcinoma. The chain recombines TRBV30 with TRBJ2-5, with D perhaps matching TRBD2 (6 bases). The CDR3 region is CAWSAASDGTQYF. The CDR3 nucleotides read TGTGCCTGGAGTGCGGCTAGCGACGGGACCCAGTACTTC.